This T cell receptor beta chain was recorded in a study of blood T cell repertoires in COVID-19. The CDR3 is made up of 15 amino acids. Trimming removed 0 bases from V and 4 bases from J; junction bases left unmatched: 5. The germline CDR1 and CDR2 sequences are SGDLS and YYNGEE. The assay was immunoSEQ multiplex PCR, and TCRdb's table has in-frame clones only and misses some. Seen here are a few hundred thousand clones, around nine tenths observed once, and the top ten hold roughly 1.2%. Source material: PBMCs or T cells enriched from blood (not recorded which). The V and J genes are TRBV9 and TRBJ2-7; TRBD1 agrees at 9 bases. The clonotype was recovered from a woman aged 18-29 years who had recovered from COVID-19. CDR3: CASSVGPGTGYEQYF. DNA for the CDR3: TGTGCCAGCAGCGTAGGACCCGGGACAGGGTACGAGCAGTACTTC.